This T cell receptor (beta chain) derives from a study of shared clonotypes between healthy human individuals. The CDR3 extends over 12 amino acids. Trimming stripped 4 bases from V and 12 bases from J, with 18 bases between. Per the germline V gene, CDR1 is GTSNPN and CDR2 is SVGIG (reference sequence). Some clones are missing from TCRdb's copy, which holds only in-frame ones; the method was immunoSEQ multiplex PCR. This sample has 2 million to 2.5 million clones, with approximately 95% found just once. Sequenced sample: naive CD4+ T cells sorted from blood. The subset is: CD45RA+ positively selected. The chain recombines TRBV30 with TRBJ1-2, with D hard to call. The sequence came from a man between 18 and 35 years old in good health. CDR3 protein: CAWTQRAVGDTF. For the CDR3, the DNA is TGTGCCTGGACCCAAAGGGCCGTTGGGGACACCTTC.